Below, one TCR beta chain is given with its context. These data originate in a study of blood T cell repertoires in COVID-19. Study summary: COVID-19 samples, acute and convalescent, were from the United States, Italy and Spain. T cells, B-cell-depleted T cells, or PBMCs provided the cDNA or gDNA that served as material.

This CDR3 is 15 amino acids long. J lost 6 bases, V lost 6 bases, and 9 bases had no gene match. The germline V gene has CDR1 MNHEY and CDR2 SVGAGI. In the study's own analysis: Reference gene primers were amplified, and this amplification served to estimate nucleated cell counts. Clones were read by immunoSEQ multiplex PCR, and TCRdb kept only the in-frame ones, dropping some. V, J and clone size reflect that table, while D and trimming were determined from the DNA. The sample yields over 150,000 clones, 70% to 90% seen once. The J gene is TRBJ1-5, the V gene TRBV6-5, with TRBD1 matching 9 bases. This sequence was found in a man aged 35-49 years with acute or convalescent COVID-19. The material sequenced was peripheral blood. The CDR3 sequence: CASSSTGGGRQPQHF. CDR3 DNA: TGTGCCAGCAGCTCTACAGGGGGCGGCCGTCAGCCCCAGCATTTT.